This T cell receptor beta chain was retrieved from a study of spatial heterogeneity in lung cancer. Sample time point: sample taken at primary tumor resection. Samples were obtained from approximately 72 donors, all untreated early-stage non-small cell lung cancer patients. TCRdb reprocessed the 5' RACE reads with MiXCR, giving one entry per CDR3 protein. Counted here are 23,000 or so distinct CDR3 sequences, approximately 4.8% occurring once; the ten biggest clones make up about 5.5%. V shed 4 bases and J 5 bases; nucleotides not matched to a gene: 10. The CDR3 is made up of 16 amino acids. The rearrangement joins TRBV12-3 or TRBV12-4 to TRBJ2-5; 10 nucleotides agree with TRBD2. Sequencing used PBMCs, obtained at surgery. This receptor was taken from a male donor with early-stage non-small cell lung cancer. The CDR3: CASSSGLAGAQETQYF. As DNA, the CDR3 is TGTGCCAGCAGTTCGGGGCTAGCGGGAGCTCAGGAGACCCAGTACTTC.